Detailed here is one T cell receptor beta chain. All enrollees were roughly 18 to 89 years old and from under 25 US areas. Original processing notes: Estimated nucleated cell counts came from reference gene primer amplification. Profiled with immunoSEQ multiplex PCR; TCRdb holds only in-frame clones, not every one. For V, J and clone size, that table is used; D and trimming come from the DNA. The data hold about 280,000 clones, with around 91% observed a single time. The data derive from a study of blood T cell repertoires in COVID-19. Background on the study: COVID-19 samples, acute and convalescent, were from the United States, Italy and Spain. Sources were T cells, B-cell-depleted T cells, or PBMCs; the material itself was cDNA or gDNA.

Trimming removed 8 bases from V and 4 bases from J, with 17 bases in between. The CDR3 covers 14 residues. Germline CDR1 reads ENHRY; CDR2 reads SYGVKD. Material for sequencing was PBMCs or T cells enriched from blood (not recorded which). This chain links TRBV10-3 with TRBJ2-5, with a tentative D call TRBD1 (6 bases). This TCR came from a woman aged 18-29 years with acute COVID-19. The CDR3 DNA reads as TGTGCCATCGGGACGGGACACCCGGGAGAGACCCAGTACTTC. This translates into CAIGTGHPGETQYF.